A selection of T cell receptor beta chains follows, all from one sample in a study of radiotherapy plus CTLA-4 blockade in lung cancer. This table comes from immunoSEQ multiplex PCR, and its TCRdb copy is limited to in-frame clones, with some not included. In the table there are approximately 82,000 clones, approximately 83% of which are singletons. The source material was peripheral blood, sampled from a patient treated with radiotherapy plus ipilimumab. The source is a human donor with non-small cell lung cancer that progressed on radiotherapy plus ipilimumab. The CDR3 runs from the conserved cysteine through the conserved F or W. The order of the fields is J gene, D gene, clone size, V gene, CDR3 protein, CDR3 DNA. The D gene is left open where the match is weak. For some rows the clone size is stated as once, few or many, or as a class when expanded; others skip it.

TRBJ2-1 NA NA TRBV25-1 CASSELYGSSSYNEQFF TGTGCCAGCAGTGAACTTTATGGGAGTAGCTCCTACAATGAGCAGTTCTTC
TRBJ2-7 NA NA TRBV21-1 CASSKGGVDYEQYF TGTGCCAGCAGCAAAGGGGGGGTGGACTACGAGCAGTACTTC
TRBJ2-5 NA NA TRBV14 CASSPLGETQYF TGTGCCAGCAGCCCATTGGGAGAGACCCAGTACTTC
TRBJ2-5 NA NA TRBV4-2 CASSQAYRPGAETQYF TGTGCCAGCAGCCAAGCCTATCGCCCTGGGGCAGAGACCCAGTACTTC
TRBJ1-2 NA NA TRBV9 CASSGAGYYGYTF TGTGCCAGCAGCGGGGCAGGGTACTATGGCTACACCTTC
TRBJ1-2 NA NA TRBV5-1 CASSRGPPEDYGYTF TGCGCCAGCAGCCGGGGCCCCCCGGAGGACTATGGCTACACCTTC
TRBJ2-4 NA NA TRBV6-5 CASRTGVLAKNIQYF TGTGCCAGCAGGACCGGGGTCCTAGCCAAAAACATTCAGTACTTC
TRBJ1-2 NA NA TRBV10-3 CAITLGVAFYGYTF TGTGCTATCACGCTGGGGGTTGCATTCTATGGCTACACCTTC
TRBJ1-6 NA NA TRBV5-1 CASSPGRSSYNSPLHF TGCGCCAGCAGCCCTGGACGGAGCTCCTATAATTCACCCCTCCACTTT
TRBJ1-1 NA NA TRBV13 CASSLRGPAAFF TGTGCCAGCAGCTTACGAGGGCCCGCGGCTTTCTTT
TRBJ2-5 TRBD1 NA TRBV7-2 CASSQNRGTETQYF TGTGCCAGCAGCCAAAACAGGGGCACAGAGACCCAGTACTTC
TRBJ1-1 NA few TRBV5-1 CASSLGGAENTEAFF TGCGCCAGCAGCTTGGGGGGGGCCGAAAACACTGAAGCTTTCTTT
TRBJ2-1 NA NA TRBV4-3 CASSLPDSSEQFF TGCGCCAGCAGCCTCCCCGACTCGTCAGAGCAGTTCTTC
TRBJ1-6 NA NA TRBV27 CASSLLGATYNSPLHF TGTGCCAGCAGTTTACTGGGGGCAACCTATAATTCACCCCTCCACTTT
TRBJ2-2 TRBD1 NA TRBV6-6 CASCRDSTGELFF TGTGCCAGCTGCCGGGACAGCACCGGGGAGCTGTTTTTT
TRBJ1-1 NA once TRBV21-1 CASGLPGHWRDTEAFF TGTGCCAGCGGGCTACCGGGACATTGGAGGGACACTGAAGCTTTCTTT
TRBJ2-3 TRBD2 NA TRBV2 CASRIAGSTDTQYF TGTGCCAGCAGGATAGCGGGTAGCACAGATACGCAGTATTTT
TRBJ2-7 TRBD1 NA TRBV29-1 CSVETGGLYEQYF TGCAGCGTTGAGACAGGGGGACTCTACGAGCAGTACTTC
TRBJ2-5 NA NA TRBV10-3 CAIKGVGETQYF TGTGCCATCAAGGGGGTTGGGGAGACCCAGTACTTC
TRBJ2-2 NA once TRBV27 CASSLNLGRSGELFF TGTGCCAGCAGTCTTAATCTCGGCAGAAGCGGGGAGCTGTTTTTT